The rows below give T cell receptor beta chains drawn from one sample of a study of T cells after yellow fever vaccination. One entry per CDR3 protein, called by TCRdb with MiXCR from the 5' RACE reads. The sample consists of 140,000 to 150,000 distinct CDR3 sequences, under 8% of them appearing once. The specimen comprised CD4+ T cells sorted from PBMCs, sampled 10 days after the yellow fever booster vaccination. The receptors originated from a young man who received the YFV17D yellow fever vaccine. The CDR3 runs from the conserved cysteine through the conserved F or W. Fields, in order: V gene, CDR3 protein.

v_gene: TRBV5-1; CDR3aa: CASSLGPGQPRYEQYF
v_gene: TRBV20-1; CDR3aa: CSARDQNEQFF
v_gene: TRBV12-3/TRBV12-4; CDR3aa: CASSGGKRIYEQYF
v_gene: TRBV12-3/TRBV12-4; CDR3aa: CASRPDSRDSPLHF
v_gene: TRBV20-1; CDR3aa: CSAPSGRAGGSGANVLTF
v_gene: TRBV23-1; CDR3aa: CASSQSFSEGHTCSEQYF
v_gene: TRBV29-1; CDR3aa: CSSWDRTDGTDTQYF
v_gene: TRBV6-5; CDR3aa: CASRSPTDTQYF
v_gene: TRBV28; CDR3aa: CASTVAGARNEQFF
v_gene: TRBV6-2/TRBV6-3; CDR3aa: CASSHGAEQFF
v_gene: TRBV20-1; CDR3aa: CSAKSDWVLGEQYF
v_gene: TRBV6-2/TRBV6-3; CDR3aa: CASSYSSGNANEQYF
v_gene: TRBV7-2; CDR3aa: CASSFYTGGAGNTIYF
v_gene: TRBV12-3/TRBV12-4; CDR3aa: CASSSSGTAAFF
v_gene: TRBV12-3/TRBV12-4; CDR3aa: CASSLDRRGEQYF
v_gene: TRBV12-3/TRBV12-4; CDR3aa: CASSFSLLEAFF
v_gene: TRBV5-1; CDR3aa: CASSIGGGHQKSEQYF
v_gene: TRBV20-1; CDR3aa: CSARDTRISYNEQFF
v_gene: TRBV4-2; CDR3aa: CASSQLNVGQGIHGYTF
v_gene: TRBV7-9; CDR3aa: CASSLIQASYNEQFF
v_gene: TRBV3-1; CDR3aa: CASSPYPGGRGLQTQYF
v_gene: TRBV4-2; CDR3aa: CASSQLGDPRTDTQYF
v_gene: TRBV5-8; CDR3aa: CASSGPGGQTYGYTF
v_gene: TRBV4-3; CDR3aa: CASSRVVGTGDEKLFF
v_gene: TRBV5-1; CDR3aa: CASGLPKTGANVLTF
v_gene: TRBV7-2; CDR3aa: CASSSDGGQETQYF
v_gene: TRBV20-1; CDR3aa: CSARVPGSGGTQYF
v_gene: TRBV7-8; CDR3aa: CASSPAIHNTGELFF
v_gene: TRBV5-4; CDR3aa: CASSRSSSYNEQFF
v_gene: TRBV9; CDR3aa: CASSAAGGETQYF
v_gene: TRBV3-1; CDR3aa: CASRPGMNTEAFF
v_gene: TRBV20-1; CDR3aa: CSARVGAGANVLTF
v_gene: TRBV19; CDR3aa: CASSQRNNEQFF
v_gene: TRBV20-1; CDR3aa: CSAMGGGSSYNEQFF
v_gene: TRBV7-8; CDR3aa: CASSLALDSSYEQYF
v_gene: TRBV29-1; CDR3aa: CSAGRGTDTQYF
v_gene: TRBV5-4; CDR3aa: CASSLDGPYEQYF
v_gene: TRBV5-1; CDR3aa: CASSLMVSGTPGNEQFF
v_gene: TRBV20-1; CDR3aa: CSARLGTTQETQYF
v_gene: TRBV29-1; CDR3aa: CSLRQEWSGELFF
v_gene: TRBV5-1; CDR3aa: CASSLVGTGGDTQYF
v_gene: TRBV7-8; CDR3aa: CASSQTSSPNTGELFF
v_gene: TRBV6-2/TRBV6-3; CDR3aa: CASRLRGLAYNEQFF
v_gene: TRBV5-1; CDR3aa: CASSAGPESYNEQFF
v_gene: TRBV20-1; CDR3aa: CSARDPPGVWSPLHF
v_gene: TRBV4-2; CDR3aa: CASSQTTGQETQYF
v_gene: TRBV11-2; CDR3aa: CASSASILAASSYNEQFF
v_gene: TRBV11-2; CDR3aa: CASSLVSLSGYQETQYF
v_gene: TRBV11-2; CDR3aa: CAMLALNTGELFF
v_gene: TRBV27; CDR3aa: CASSFRETDTQYF
v_gene: TRBV7-4; CDR3aa: CASSSKRTSGPYNEQFF
v_gene: TRBV6-2/TRBV6-3; CDR3aa: CASSSRTGTDTQYF
v_gene: TRBV4-3; CDR3aa: CASSQDLSASGRYNEQFF
v_gene: TRBV29-1; CDR3aa: CSVVGDFPGQYF
v_gene: TRBV21-1; CDR3aa: CASSNRRGKTDTQYF